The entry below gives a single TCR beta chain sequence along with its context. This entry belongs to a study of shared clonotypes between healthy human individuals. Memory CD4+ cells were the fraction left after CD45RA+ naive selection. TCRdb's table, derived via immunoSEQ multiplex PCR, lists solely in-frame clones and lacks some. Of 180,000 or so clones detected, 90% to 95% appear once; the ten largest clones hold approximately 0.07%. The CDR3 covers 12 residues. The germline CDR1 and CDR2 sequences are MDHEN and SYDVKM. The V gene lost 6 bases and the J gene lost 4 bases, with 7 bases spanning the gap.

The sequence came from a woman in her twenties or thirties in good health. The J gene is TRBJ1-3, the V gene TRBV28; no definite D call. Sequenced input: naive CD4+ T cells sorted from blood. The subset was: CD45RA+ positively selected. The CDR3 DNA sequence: TGTGCCAGCAGGGCTCAGGGAAACACCATATATTTT. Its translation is CASRAQGNTIYF.